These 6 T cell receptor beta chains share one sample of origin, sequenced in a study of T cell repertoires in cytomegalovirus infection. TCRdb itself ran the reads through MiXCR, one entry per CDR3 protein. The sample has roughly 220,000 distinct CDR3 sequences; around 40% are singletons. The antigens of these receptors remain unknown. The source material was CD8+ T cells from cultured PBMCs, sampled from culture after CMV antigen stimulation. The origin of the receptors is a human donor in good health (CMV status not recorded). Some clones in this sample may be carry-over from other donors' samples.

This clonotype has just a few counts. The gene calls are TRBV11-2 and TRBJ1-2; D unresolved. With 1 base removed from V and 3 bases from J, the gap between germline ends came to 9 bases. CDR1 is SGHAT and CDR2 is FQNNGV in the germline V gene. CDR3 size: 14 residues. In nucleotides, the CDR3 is TGTGCCAGCAGCTTAGGGCACAGCGACTATGGCTACACCTTC. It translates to CASSLGHSDYGYTF.

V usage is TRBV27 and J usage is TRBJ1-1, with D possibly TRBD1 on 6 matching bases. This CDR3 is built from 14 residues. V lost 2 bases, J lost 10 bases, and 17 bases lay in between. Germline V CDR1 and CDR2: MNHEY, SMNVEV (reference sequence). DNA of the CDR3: TGTGCCAGCAGTTTAACCCGGGACATCCCGGGAGCTTTCTTT. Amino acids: CASSLTRDIPGAFF.

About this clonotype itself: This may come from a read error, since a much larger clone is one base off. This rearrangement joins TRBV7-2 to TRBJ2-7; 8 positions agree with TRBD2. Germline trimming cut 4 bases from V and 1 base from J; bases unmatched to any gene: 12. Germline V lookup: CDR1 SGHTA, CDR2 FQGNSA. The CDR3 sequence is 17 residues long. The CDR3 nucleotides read TGTGCCAGCAGCTCAGCGCACTTCGCGGGAGGTTCCTACGAGCAGTACTTC. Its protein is CASSSAHFAGGSYEQYF.

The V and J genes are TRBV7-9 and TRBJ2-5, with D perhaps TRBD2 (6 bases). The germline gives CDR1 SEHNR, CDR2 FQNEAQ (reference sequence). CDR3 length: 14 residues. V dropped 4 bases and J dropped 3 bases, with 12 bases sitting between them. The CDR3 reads CASSSRDSKETQYF. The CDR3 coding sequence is TGTGCCAGCAGCTCCCGGGACTCCAAAGAGACCCAGTACTTC.

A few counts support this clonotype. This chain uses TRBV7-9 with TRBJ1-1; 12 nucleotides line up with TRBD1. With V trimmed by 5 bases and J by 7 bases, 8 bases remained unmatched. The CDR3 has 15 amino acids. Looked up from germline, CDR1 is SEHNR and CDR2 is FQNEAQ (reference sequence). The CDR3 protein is CASSAPGQGAIEAFF. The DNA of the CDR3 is TGTGCCAGCAGCGCGCCGGGACAGGGGGCAATTGAAGCTTTCTTT.

This CDR3 reads CASSFPGSLDEQYF. The CDR3 nucleotides read TGTGCCAGCAGTTTTCCCGGGAGCTTGGACGAGCAGTACTTC. V gene TRBV28 combines with J gene TRBJ2-7; a weak D match, TRBD2 (6 bases). With 3 bases removed from V and 5 bases from J, the gap between germline ends came to 14 bases. The CDR3 is 14 amino acids. Per germline, CDR1 MDHEN and CDR2 SYDVKM.